These 24 T cell receptor beta chains came from one sample sequenced in a study of shared clonotypes between healthy human individuals. Only in-frame clones appear in the TCRdb table, and some are missing; sequencing was by immunoSEQ multiplex PCR. The sample includes around 1,000,000 clones, 77% seen only once; the top ten take approximately 0.95%. The sample consisted of memory CD4+ T cells from PBMCs. Subset: CD45RA-negative fraction. These receptors originate from a man in his late teens or twenties in good health. Some clones in this sample may be carry-over from other donors' samples.

This clone occurred once. One base away lies a much larger clone, so this may be a sequencing read error. Other DNA sequences of this sample code for an identical CDR3. The chain is built from TRBV7-2 and TRBJ2-7; D is ambiguous. The CDR3 covers 11 residues. Trimming left V 4 bases short and J 3 bases short, with 4 bases between. Germline CDR1 and CDR2: SGHTA and FQGNSA. CDR3 protein: CASSSLYEQYF. The CDR3 DNA sequence: TGTGCCAGCAGCTCCCTCTACGAGCAGTACTTC. Complete variable domain (other parts from reference TRBV7-2 and TRBJ2-7): GAGVSQSPSNKVTEKGKDVELRCDPISGHTALYWYRQSLGQGLEFLIYFQGNSAPDKSGLPSDRFSAERTGGSVSTLTIQRTQQEDSAVYLCASSSLYEQYFGPGTRLTVT.

CDR3 bases: TGTGCCAGTAGACTAGACACGGCCACCGGGGAGCTGTTTTTT. It is translated as CASRLDTATGELFF. The chain has TRBV19 and TRBJ2-2, with a weak D call TRBD2 (5 bases). With 6 bases removed from V and 4 bases from J, the gap between germline ends came to 12 bases. Germline V gene lookup returns CDR1 LNHDA and CDR2 SQIVND (reference sequence). This CDR3 has 14 residues. Supplemented by reference TRBV19 and TRBJ2-2, the full variable domain reads DGGITQSPKYLFRKEGQNVTLSCEQNLNHDAMYWYRQDPGQGLRLIYYSQIVNDFQKGDIAEGYSVSREKKESFPLTVTSAQKNPTAFYLCASRLDTATGELFFGEGSRLTVL.

V and J are TRBV18 and TRBJ2-1; D might be TRBD1 (5 bases). V was cut by 3 bases and J by 9 bases, with 18 bases left in between. The CDR3 spans 15 residues. Germline CDR1 is KGHSH and CDR2 is LQKENI. The CDR3 protein is CASSPRTPQGSEQFF. In nucleotides, the CDR3 is TGTGCCAGCTCACCCCGGACCCCTCAGGGCAGTGAGCAGTTCTTC.

V and J are TRBV28 and TRBJ2-4; D tentatively fits TRBD1 or TRBD2 (6 bases each). Between the trimmed V and J ends, which lost 6 bases and 4 bases, there was a span of 16 bases. The V gene's germline CDR1 is MDHEN and CDR2 SYDVKM. This CDR3 region has 15 residues. The CDR3, as DNA: TGTGCCAGCAGCGGGGTTGGGGGGCTTAAAAACATTCAGTACTTC. This codes for CASSGVGGLKNIQYF. The whole variable domain, filled in from reference TRBV28 and TRBJ2-4, reads DVKVTQSSRYLVKRTGEKVFLECVQDMDHENMFWYRQDPGLGLRLIYFSYDVKMKEKGDIPEGYSVSREKKERFSLILESASTNQTSMYLCASSGVGGLKNIQYFGAGTRLSVL.

This clone turned up a few times. The rearrangement uses TRBV5-1 and TRBJ1-3; D uncertain. Trimming pared 0 bases from V and 4 bases from J, leaving 8 bases between. Germline V CDR1 and CDR2: SGHRS, YFSETQ. The CDR3 runs 14 residues. CDR3 nucleotides: TGCGCCAGCAGCTTGGATGGGGAGGGAAACACCATATATTTT. It specifies CASSLDGEGNTIYF. The full variable domain, completed using reference TRBV5-1 and TRBJ1-3, is KAGVTQTPRYLIKTRGQQVTLSCSPISGHRSVSWYQQTPGQGLQFLFEYFSETQRNKGNFPGRFSGRQFSNSRSEMNVSTLELGDSALYLCASSLDGEGNTIYFGEGSWLTVV.

Concerning this clone itself: A much larger clone differs by one base, so this may be a read error. The sample carries other DNA sequences with the same CDR3. The genes are TRBV7-9 and TRBJ1-1; 8 positions agree with TRBD1. This CDR3 is built from 15 residues. CDR1 SEHNR and CDR2 FQNEAQ come from the germline V gene (reference sequence). Trimming took 2 bases from V and 6 from J; bases not matched to a gene: 8. CDR3 sequence (DNA): TGTGCCAGCAGCTTATTCGGTACAGGGGGTTCTGAAGCTTTCTTT. Protein sequence: CASSLFGTGGSEAFF. The whole variable domain, remainder taken from reference TRBV7-9 and TRBJ1-1, is DTGVSQNPRHKITKRGQNVTFRCDPISEHNRLYWYRQTLGQGPEFLTYFQNEAQLEKSRLLSDRFSAERPKGSFSTLEIQRTEQGDSAMYLCASSLFGTGGSEAFFGQGTRLTVV.

The CDR3 spells CASSLPGKVAGFYEQYF. CDR3 sequence (DNA): TGTGCCAGCAGTTTGCCCGGGAAGGTAGCGGGGTTCTACGAGCAGTACTTC. This chain connects TRBV28 to TRBJ2-7; 8 positions agree with TRBD2. Germline loops: CDR1 MDHEN, CDR2 SYDVKM. The V segment lost 3 bases and the J segment 3 bases; nucleotides outside the gene matches: 13. The length of the CDR3 is 17 residues.

The rearrangement links TRBV19 to TRBJ1-1, with D maybe TRBD1 (6 bases). This CDR3 region has 14 residues. CDR1 and CDR2 (germline): LNHDA, SQIVND (reference sequence). The germline V and J ends were trimmed by 4 bases and 3 bases, with 12 bases remaining between them. The CDR3 spells CASSNDRFYTEAFF. CDR3 nucleotides: TGTGCCAGTAGTAATGACAGGTTTTACACTGAAGCTTTCTTT.

This chain uses TRBV7-8 with TRBJ2-7; TRBD2 matches 8 bases. J was trimmed by 6 bases and V by 1 base; bases with no gene match: 11. The CDR3 runs 16 residues. Per germline, CDR1 SGHVS and CDR2 FQNEAQ. In nucleotides, the CDR3 is TGTGCCAGCAGCTTAGGGACAGCGGGGGCGGTTGGCGAGCAGTACTTC. Translated, it gives CASSLGTAGAVGEQYF.

The count of this clone is one. V gene TRBV14 combines with J gene TRBJ1-5, with D hard to call. V shed 2 bases and J shed 2 bases, with 19 bases lying between them. CDR3 size: 18 residues. Per the germline V gene, CDR1 is SGHDN and CDR2 is FVKESK. CDR3 sequence reads: CASSQILRRTGGNQPQHF. The CDR3 DNA reads TGTGCCAGCAGCCAAATTCTCAGGCGCACCGGGGGCAATCAGCCCCAGCATTTT.

The chain has TRBV7-3 and TRBJ2-1; 9 nucleotides line up with TRBD1. There are 15 residues in the CDR3. After removal of 4 bases from V and 6 bases from J, the junction contained 7 bases not matched to a gene. Looked up from germline, CDR1 is SGHTA and CDR2 is FQGTGA. The CDR3 loop is CASSSGTGKVNEQFF. The CDR3 nucleotides are TGTGCCAGCAGCTCCGGGACAGGGAAGGTCAATGAGCAGTTCTTC.

J is TRBJ1-3 and V is TRBV10-3; D is undetermined. This CDR3 has 12 amino acids. V shed 0 bases and J shed 4 bases, with 1 base lying between them. Germline V gene sequence: CDR1 ENHRY, CDR2 SYGVKD. The CDR3: CAISESGNTIYF. Here the CDR3 DNA reads TGTGCCATCAGTGAGTCAGGAAACACCATATATTTT.

The rearrangement links TRBV10-1 to TRBJ2-3; tentatively, D is TRBD1 (6 bases). The germline gives CDR1 WNHNN, CDR2 SYGVQD (reference sequence). V was clipped by 8 bases and J by 4 bases, with 13 bases between them. The CDR3 contains 13 residues. The CDR3: CASGGQRADTQYF. The CDR3 coding sequence is TGCGCCAGCGGTGGACAGAGGGCAGATACGCAGTATTTT.

This clone showed up just a few times. This chain links TRBV2 with TRBJ1-5; 9 nucleotides align to TRBD1. The germline CDR1 and CDR2 sequences are SNHLY and FYNNEI. This CDR3 region has 14 residues. With V trimmed by 8 bases and J by 5 bases, 7 bases remained unmatched. CDR3 in amino acids: CASHRDRDYQPQHF. The DNA for the CDR3 is TGTGCCAGCCACCGGGACAGGGATTATCAGCCCCAGCATTTT.

Worth noting for this clone: This specimen includes other DNA sequences encoding the same CDR3. The V and J genes are TRBV28 and TRBJ2-5; 7 bases align to TRBD2. The CDR3 sequence is 14 residues long. The J segment lost 2 bases and the V segment lost 2 bases, leaving 2 bases of the junction unmatched. Germline V lookup: CDR1 MDHEN, CDR2 SYDVKM. CDR3 bases: TGTGCCAGCAGTTTAAGCGGGGCTCAAGAGACCCAGTACTTC. Translation gives CASSLSGAQETQYF.

This chain joins TRBV7-9 and TRBJ2-5; tentative D call: TRBD1 (6 bases). The CDR3 is 13 amino acids. The germline CDR1 and CDR2 sequences are SEHNR and FQNEAQ (reference sequence). Trimming left V 7 bases short and J 3 bases short, with 12 bases between. Written as DNA, the CDR3 is TGTGCCAGCATCCAGGGGCCGGAAGAGACCCAGTACTTC. It yields the protein CASIQGPEETQYF.

The chain uses TRBV7-9 and TRBJ1-6, with TRBD1 as a possible D gene (6 bases). Trimming shortened V by 5 bases and J by 6 bases, and 14 bases separated the two germline ends. Germline CDR1 reads SEHNR; CDR2 reads FQNEAQ (reference sequence). CDR3 length: 15 residues. The CDR3 nucleotides read TGTGCCAGCAGCGAGGGGGACGGCCGTAATTCACCCCTCCACTTT. It specifies CASSEGDGRNSPLHF. The whole variable domain, remainder taken from reference TRBV7-9 and TRBJ1-6, is DTGVSQNPRHKITKRGQNVTFRCDPISEHNRLYWYRQTLGQGPEFLTYFQNEAQLEKSRLLSDRFSAERPKGSFSTLEIQRTEQGDSAMYLCASSEGDGRNSPLHFGNGTRLTVT.

CDR3 sequence (DNA): TGTGCCAGCAGCCCAAACCCATGGACAGGGATCCTATCCTACAATGAGCAGTTCTTC. Protein product: CASSPNPWTGILSYNEQFF. The rearrangement links TRBV11-2 to TRBJ2-1; 8 bases are shared with TRBD1. The CDR3 is made up of 19 amino acids. V lost 5 bases to trimming and J lost 1 base; unmatched junction nucleotides: 16. Per germline, CDR1 SGHAT and CDR2 FQNNGV.

V usage is TRBV6-4 and J usage is TRBJ2-6, with D uncertain. The length of the CDR3 is 14 residues. V was pared by 2 bases and J by 0 bases, with 2 bases between. Germline loops: CDR1 MRHNA, CDR2 SNTAGT. In DNA, the CDR3 is TGTGCCAGCAGTGACGGCTCTGGGGCCAACGTCCTGACTTTC. The encoded protein is CASSDGSGANVLTF.

The chain joins TRBV10-3 to TRBJ1-5; D possibly corresponds to TRBD1 (5 bases). Between the trimmed V and J ends, which lost 11 bases and 0 bases, there was a span of 14 bases. The CDR3 is made up of 14 amino acids. The germline CDR1 and CDR2 sequences are ENHRY and SYGVKD. CDR3 region: CASSQGNSNQPQHF. CDR3 sequence (DNA): TGTGCCTCCTCCCAGGGAAATAGCAATCAGCCCCAGCATTTT.

The chain recombines TRBV10-3 with TRBJ1-5; D unclear. Trimming removed 4 bases at V and 4 bases at J, with 11 bases between. This CDR3 comprises 14 residues. Germline-derived CDR1 and CDR2 are ENHRY and SYGVKD. CDR3 sequence (DNA): TGTGCCATCAGTGCTGCCGGGTCTAATCAGCCCCAGCATTTT. Translating it yields CAISAAGSNQPQHF.

V gene TRBV27 combines with J gene TRBJ1-5; D remains unclear. CDR3 length: 14 amino acids. The germline CDR1 and CDR2 sequences are MNHEY and SMNVEV (reference sequence). The ends were cut back, 0 bases at V and 2 bases at J, with 5 bases in the middle. CDR3 in amino acids: CASSLSRGNQPQHF. The CDR3 DNA follows: TGTGCCAGCAGTTTATCAAGGGGCAATCAGCCCCAGCATTTT.

The chain carries TRBV7-9 and TRBJ1-1; D perhaps matches TRBD1 (6 bases). The V end lost 1 base, the J end lost 5 bases, and 17 bases lay between the germline ends. Per germline, CDR1 SEHNR and CDR2 FQNEAQ (reference sequence). The CDR3 contains 16 residues. CDR3 in amino acids: CASSLVGAGVGTEAFF. In DNA, the CDR3 is TGTGCCAGCAGCTTAGTTGGGGCAGGGGTAGGGACTGAAGCTTTCTTT.

V gene TRBV5-1 combines with J gene TRBJ2-3; TRBD2 agrees at 11 bases. The V gene end was trimmed by 6 bases and the J gene end by 0 bases; junction bases not matched to a gene: 3. The germline V gene encodes CDR1 SGHRS and CDR2 YFSETQ. The length of the CDR3 is 15 residues. The CDR3: CASTRLAGSTDTQYF. Written as DNA, the CDR3 is TGCGCCAGCACCCGACTAGCGGGGAGCACAGATACGCAGTATTTT.